The following is a TCR beta chain sequence with its context. Deletions cut 11 bases from V and 7 bases from J, with 15 bases between. This CDR3 spans 13 amino acids. This sample is part of a study of blood T cell repertoires in COVID-19. Study-wide background: Researchers got acute and convalescent COVID-19 samples from the United States, Italy and Spain.

Study processing details: For nucleated cells, counts were estimated from reference gene primer amplification. The table came from immunoSEQ multiplex PCR; TCRdb's copy has only in-frame clones and leaves some out. Clone size and V and J calls were adopted from that table, with D and trimming inferred from the DNA. The table shows approximately 210,000 clones, with approximately 89% occurring only once. The sample taken for sequencing was peripheral blood. The V call is TRBV12-3 or TRBV12-4, the J call TRBJ1-6; possible D gene TRBD1, 5 bases. The sequence derives from a woman aged 40-49 years with acute or convalescent COVID-19. As DNA, the CDR3 is TGTGCCGGCGGGACCCTACGAAATTCACCCCTCCACTTT. Encoded protein: CAGGTLRNSPLHF.